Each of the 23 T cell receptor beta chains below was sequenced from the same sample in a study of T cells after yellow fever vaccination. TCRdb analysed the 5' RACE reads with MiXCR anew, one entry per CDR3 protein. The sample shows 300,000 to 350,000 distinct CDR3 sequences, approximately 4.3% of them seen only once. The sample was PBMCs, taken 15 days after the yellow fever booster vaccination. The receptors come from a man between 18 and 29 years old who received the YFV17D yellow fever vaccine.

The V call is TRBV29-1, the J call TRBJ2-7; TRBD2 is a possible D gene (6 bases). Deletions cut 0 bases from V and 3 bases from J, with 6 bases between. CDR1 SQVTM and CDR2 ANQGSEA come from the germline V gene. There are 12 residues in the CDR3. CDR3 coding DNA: TGCAGCGTTGAAGAGGGACTCTACGAGCAGTACTTC. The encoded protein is CSVEEGLYEQYF.

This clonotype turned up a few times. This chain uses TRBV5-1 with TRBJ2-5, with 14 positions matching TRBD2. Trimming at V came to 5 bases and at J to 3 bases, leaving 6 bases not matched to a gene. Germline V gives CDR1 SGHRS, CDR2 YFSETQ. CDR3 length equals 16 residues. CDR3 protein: CASSRTGLAGEETQYF. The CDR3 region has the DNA TGCGCCAGCAGTCGTACGGGACTAGCGGGGGAAGAGACCCAGTACTTC.

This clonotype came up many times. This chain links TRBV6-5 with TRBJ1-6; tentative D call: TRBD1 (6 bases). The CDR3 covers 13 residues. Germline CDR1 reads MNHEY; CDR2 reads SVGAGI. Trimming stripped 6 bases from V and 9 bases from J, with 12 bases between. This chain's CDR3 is CASRQGFVSPLHF. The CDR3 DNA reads TGTGCCAGCAGACAGGGTTTTGTTTCACCCCTCCACTTT.

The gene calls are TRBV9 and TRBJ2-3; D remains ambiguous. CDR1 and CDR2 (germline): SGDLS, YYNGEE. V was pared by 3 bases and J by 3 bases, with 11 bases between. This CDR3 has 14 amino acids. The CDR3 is CASSASMRTDTQYF. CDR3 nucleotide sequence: TGTGCCAGCAGCGCCTCGATGCGTACAGATACGCAGTATTTT.

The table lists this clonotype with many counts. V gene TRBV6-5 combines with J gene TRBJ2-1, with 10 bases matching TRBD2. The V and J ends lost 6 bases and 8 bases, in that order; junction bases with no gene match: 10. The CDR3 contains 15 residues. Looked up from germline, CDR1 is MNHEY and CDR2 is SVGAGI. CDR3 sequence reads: CASRTISGGPYEQFF. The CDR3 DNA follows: TGTGCCAGCAGGACTATTAGCGGGGGGCCATATGAGCAGTTCTTC.

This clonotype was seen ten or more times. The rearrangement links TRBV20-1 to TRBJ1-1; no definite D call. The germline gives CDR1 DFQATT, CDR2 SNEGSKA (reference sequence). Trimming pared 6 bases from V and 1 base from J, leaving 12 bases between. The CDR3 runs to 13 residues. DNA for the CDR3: TGCAGTGCCCGCACCCTAAAGAACACTGAAGCTTTCTTT. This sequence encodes CSARTLKNTEAFF.

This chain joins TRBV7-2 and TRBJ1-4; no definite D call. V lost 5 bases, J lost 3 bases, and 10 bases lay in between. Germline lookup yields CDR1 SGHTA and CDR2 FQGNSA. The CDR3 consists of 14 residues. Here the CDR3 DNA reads TGTGCCAGCAGCCAACGCCGGGCTAATGAAAAACTGTTTTTT. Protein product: CASSQRRANEKLFF.

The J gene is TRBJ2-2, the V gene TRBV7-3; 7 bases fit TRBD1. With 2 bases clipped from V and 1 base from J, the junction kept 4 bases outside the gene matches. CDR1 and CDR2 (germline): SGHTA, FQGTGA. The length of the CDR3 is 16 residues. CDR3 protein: CASSLLGGRNTGELFF. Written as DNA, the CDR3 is TGTGCCAGCAGCTTACTAGGGGGCCGGAACACCGGGGAGCTGTTTTTT.

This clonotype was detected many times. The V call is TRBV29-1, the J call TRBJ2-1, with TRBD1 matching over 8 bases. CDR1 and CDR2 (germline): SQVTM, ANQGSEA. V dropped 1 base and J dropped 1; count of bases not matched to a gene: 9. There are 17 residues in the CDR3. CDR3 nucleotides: TGCAGCGTTGAAGCTATAATTGGACAGGGATCCTACAATGAGCAGTTCTTC. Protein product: CSVEAIIGQGSYNEQFF.

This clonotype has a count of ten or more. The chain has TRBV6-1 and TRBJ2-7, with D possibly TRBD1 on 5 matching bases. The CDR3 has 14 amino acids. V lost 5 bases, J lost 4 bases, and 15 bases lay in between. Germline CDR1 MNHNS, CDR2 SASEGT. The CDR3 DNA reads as TGTGCCAGCAGTCAGGCAGGGATTTCGTACGAGCAGTACGTC. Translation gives CASSQAGISYEQYV.

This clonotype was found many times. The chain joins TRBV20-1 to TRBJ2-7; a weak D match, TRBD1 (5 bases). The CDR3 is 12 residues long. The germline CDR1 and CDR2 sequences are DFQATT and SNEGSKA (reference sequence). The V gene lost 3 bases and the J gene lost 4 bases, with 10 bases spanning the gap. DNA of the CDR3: TGCAGTGCTAGCAGGGCAACTTACGAGCAGTACTTC. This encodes CSASRATYEQYF.

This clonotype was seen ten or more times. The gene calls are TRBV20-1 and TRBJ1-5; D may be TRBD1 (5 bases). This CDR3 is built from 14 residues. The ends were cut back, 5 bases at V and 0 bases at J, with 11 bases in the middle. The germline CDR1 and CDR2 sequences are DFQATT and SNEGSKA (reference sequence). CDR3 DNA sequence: TGCAGTGCTCCCCGGGGGAATAGCAATCAGCCCCAGCATTTT. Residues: CSAPRGNSNQPQHF.

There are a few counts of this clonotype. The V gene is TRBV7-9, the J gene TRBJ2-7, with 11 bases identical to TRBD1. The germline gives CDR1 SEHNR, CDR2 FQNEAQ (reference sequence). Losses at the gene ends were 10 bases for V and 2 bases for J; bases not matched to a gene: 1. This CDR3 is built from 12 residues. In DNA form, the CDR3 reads TGTGCCACGGGACAGGGGGCCTACGAGCAGTACTTC. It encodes CATGQGAYEQYF.

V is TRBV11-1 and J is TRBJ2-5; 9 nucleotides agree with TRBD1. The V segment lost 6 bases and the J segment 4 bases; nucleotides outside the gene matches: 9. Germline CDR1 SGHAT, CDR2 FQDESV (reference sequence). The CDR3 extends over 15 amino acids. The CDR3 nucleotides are TGTGCCAGCAGTTCTACAGGGGGCTTTGGAGAGACCCAGTACTTC. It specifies CASSSTGGFGETQYF.

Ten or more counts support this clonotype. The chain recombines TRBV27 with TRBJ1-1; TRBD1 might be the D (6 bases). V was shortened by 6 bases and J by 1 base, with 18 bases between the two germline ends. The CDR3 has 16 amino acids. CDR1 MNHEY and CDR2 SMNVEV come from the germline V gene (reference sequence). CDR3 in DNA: TGTGCCAGCAGCCCCTCCCGCCGGGACAAGAACACTGAAGCTTTCTTT. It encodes CASSPSRRDKNTEAFF.

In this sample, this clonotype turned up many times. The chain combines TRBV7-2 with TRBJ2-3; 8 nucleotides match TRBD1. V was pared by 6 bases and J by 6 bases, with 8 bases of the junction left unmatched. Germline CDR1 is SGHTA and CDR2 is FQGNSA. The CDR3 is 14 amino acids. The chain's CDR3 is CASSRNYRGDTQYF. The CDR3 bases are TGTGCCAGCAGTCGTAATTACAGGGGGGATACGCAGTATTTT.

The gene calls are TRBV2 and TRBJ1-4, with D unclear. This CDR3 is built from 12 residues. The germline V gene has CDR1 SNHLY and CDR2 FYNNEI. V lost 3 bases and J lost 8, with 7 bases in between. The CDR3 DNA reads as TGTGCCAGCAGTGAGTTGGACGAAAAACTGTTTTTT. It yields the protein CASSELDEKLFF.

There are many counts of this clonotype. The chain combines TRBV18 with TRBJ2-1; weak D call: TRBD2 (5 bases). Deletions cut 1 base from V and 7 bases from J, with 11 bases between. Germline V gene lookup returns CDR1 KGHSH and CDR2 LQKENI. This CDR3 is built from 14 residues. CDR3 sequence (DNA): TGTGCCAGCTCACCACGAGAGGGTCGGAATGAGCAGTTCTTC. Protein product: CASSPREGRNEQFF.

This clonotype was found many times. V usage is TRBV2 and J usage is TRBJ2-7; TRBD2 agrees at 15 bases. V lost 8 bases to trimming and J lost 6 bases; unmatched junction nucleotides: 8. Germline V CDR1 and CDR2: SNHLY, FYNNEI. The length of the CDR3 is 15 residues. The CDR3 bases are TGTGCCAGCGTTGGACTAGCGGGGGGGCTTATCGAGCAGTACTTC. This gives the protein CASVGLAGGLIEQYF.

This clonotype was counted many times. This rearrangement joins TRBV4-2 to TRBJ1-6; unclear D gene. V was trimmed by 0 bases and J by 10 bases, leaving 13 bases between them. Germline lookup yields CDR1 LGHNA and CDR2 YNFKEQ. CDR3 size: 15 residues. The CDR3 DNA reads TGTGCCAGCAGCCAAGATTTGAGGGTCGGATCACCCCTCCACTTT. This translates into CASSQDLRVGSPLHF.

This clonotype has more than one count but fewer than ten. The CDR3 here is CASSIPQGFNTQYF. The CDR3 nucleotides are TGTGCCAGCAGTATCCCACAGGGATTTAATACGCAGTATTTT. V gene TRBV12-3 or TRBV12-4 combines with J gene TRBJ2-3; TRBD1 might be the D (6 bases). The length of the CDR3 is 14 residues. V was cut by 5 bases and J by 7 bases, with 16 bases left in between.

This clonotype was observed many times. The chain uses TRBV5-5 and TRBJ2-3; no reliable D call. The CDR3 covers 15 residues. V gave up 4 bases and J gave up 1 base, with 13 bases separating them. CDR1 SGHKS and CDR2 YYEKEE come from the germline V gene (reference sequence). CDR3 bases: TGTGCCAGCAGCGACTTCCTTTCGGGCACAGATACGCAGTATTTT. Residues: CASSDFLSGTDTQYF.

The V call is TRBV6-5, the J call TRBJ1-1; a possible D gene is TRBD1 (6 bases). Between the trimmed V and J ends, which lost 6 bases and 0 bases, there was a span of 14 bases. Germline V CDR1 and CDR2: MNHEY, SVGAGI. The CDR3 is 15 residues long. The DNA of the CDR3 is TGTGCCAGCAGCAAAACAGGGAACTTGAACACTGAAGCTTTCTTT. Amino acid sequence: CASSKTGNLNTEAFF.